This TCR beta chain was observed in a study of prognosis after radiotherapy for stage I lung cancer. This clonotype was recorded many times. Genomic DNA was the source, and TCR beta CDR3 was amplified from it by two-round multiplex PCR. Round-one PCR had primers specific to each TRBV and TRBJ gene. TCRdb re-called the multiplex PCR reads through MiXCR, storing one row per CDR3 protein. The sample yields more than 30,000 distinct CDR3 sequences, around 43% seen once. This CDR3 comprises 18 residues. CDR1 MNHGY and CDR2 SVAAGI come from the germline V gene. With 3 bases removed from V and 7 bases from J, the gap between germline ends came to 25 bases.

The sequencing used PBMCs, collected before or after stereotactic body radiation therapy (not recorded which). The chain uses TRBV6-9 and TRBJ1-5; D gene uncertain. The TCR originated in a donor over 45 with non-small cell lung cancer. The CDR3 loop reads CASSYSTPIKVVGQPQHF. DNA of the CDR3: TGTGCCAGCAGTTACAGTACTCCTATAAAAGTCGTCGGGCAGCCCCAGCATTTT.